Included here is one T cell receptor beta chain sequence, with context. Germline CDR1 is ENHRY and CDR2 is SYGVKD. The CDR3 is 13 residues long. The V and J ends lost 4 bases and 2 bases, in that order; junction bases with no gene match: 0. These data originate in a study of blood T cell repertoires in COVID-19. Turning to the study itself: Researchers got acute and convalescent COVID-19 samples from the United States, Italy and Spain. PBMCs, B-cell-depleted T cells, or T cells provided the cDNA or gDNA that made up the material.

Authors' processing steps: By means of reference gene primer amplification, nucleated cell counts were estimated. TCRdb's copy holds only in-frame clones and misses some; the assay was immunoSEQ multiplex PCR. V, J and clone size were drawn from that table, and D and trimming were deduced from the DNA. The table records 100,000 or so clones, roughly four fifths of them present only once. Sequencing input: peripheral blood. This TCR was recovered from a woman between 65 and 79 years old with acute or convalescent COVID-19. The rearrangement links TRBV10-3 to TRBJ2-5; TRBD1 matches 8 bases. CDR3 sequence (DNA): TGTGCCATCAGTGGACAGGGGCAAGAGACCCAGTACTTC. Its protein is CAISGQGQETQYF.